This TCR beta chain was obtained from a study of identical twins (dated by TCRdb to about 2016). For the wider study: The study deep-sequenced TCR alpha and beta repertoires from monozygotic twins, unrelated adults of various ages and cord blood to test whether fetal clonotypes persist. Replicate twin experiments were performed at different times using different library preparation protocols to rule out contamination.

The library was produced with 5' RACE. TCRdb names Illumina HiSeq 2000 as the instrument used. A universal primer binding site was introduced by template switching, and a unique molecular identifier was present in the final cDNA, enabling accurate counting of TCR cDNA molecules. First-strand cDNA for TCR alpha and beta chains was synthesized from specific primers in the conserved constant-segment region. To control for contamination, every cDNA library carried two barcodes: a SMART-Mk sample barcode plus Illumina barcodes. TruSeq adapter sequences, together with Illumina sample barcodes, were added in two successive PCR steps. TCR alpha and beta cDNA libraries were sequenced on the Illumina HiSeq platform with custom primers. The original pipeline was this. Unique molecular identifiers were extracted from raw reads with MiGEC, and CDR3 positions were determined with MiXCR. For each individual, recombination models were inferred using an EM algorithm with the repgenHMM and IGoR tools. Shared clonotypes were analyzed with the tcR package in R, and sharing was normalized by the product of cloneset sizes. To study raw recombination free of thymic and clonal selection effects, out-of-frame nonproductive sequences were analyzed. The public reads were reprocessed in TCRdb via fastp at Q25 and MiXCR, keeping in-frame beta chains. A single entry per CDR3 protein holds the most common genes and DNA from its merged rows. These V and J calls rely on TCRdb rather than the paper's analysis. Within this sample are under 500,000 distinct CDR3 sequences, with about 13% of them counted one time only. The ten largest account for approximately 1% of the sample.

All donors were healthy Caucasians. The twin cohort consisted of three pairs of female monozygotic twins, all aged roughly 18 to 29 years. CD4+ and CD8+ T cell populations were isolated with positive isolation kits from Invitrogen. The paper's findings and limits, for the study overall: Because the same donors could not be followed over many years, conclusions were based on cross-sectional statistical analysis. Zero-insertion analyses could be partly confounded by invariant T cells such as MAIT and iNKT, although diverse VJ usage argued against such confounding for most clonotypes. Fewer insertions were carried by abundant cord blood beta clonotypes; a weaker similar trend was observed in young adult naive repertoires, while no such trend was observed in memory repertoires. Recombination models systematically underestimated out-of-frame TCR alpha sharing in monozygotic twins but agreed with sharing between unrelated individuals. The excess sharing between twins in beta out-of-frame sequences was weaker because fewer shared sequences reduced the signal-to-noise ratio. Compared with coincidental sharing between unrelated individuals, out-of-frame TCR alpha sequences shared between twins showed an excess of sequences with low generation probability.

The table lists this clonotype with many counts. Its antigen specificity is not known. Base-call qualities are not available, and no considerably larger clone is one nucleotide away. CDR1 is given as SGHRS and CDR2 as YFSETQ, both from the germline V gene. From V the trimming removes 0 bases and from J it removes 10 bases, while the gene matches leave 7 bases of the junction unaccounted for. From the cysteine up to the phenylalanine, the CDR3 has a length of 14 residues. Solely the CDR3 DNA is kept, with 42 bases framed from the first base. This sample also belongs to another study, concerning yellow fever vaccine responses in identical twins. Drawing on the second study: According to the authors, in identical twins the way T cells responded to vaccination appeared partly convergent and partly personalized. Focusing on identical twins, the study followed the T cell clones that responded to the vaccine, and did so with precision.

This receptor was identified in a woman under 30 in good health. The V and J segments used are TRBV5-1 and TRBJ2-1; TRBD2 agrees with 7 junctional bases. Sequenced input: CD4+ T cells sorted from blood. The sequenced DNA is TGCGCCAGCAGCTTGGGACTAGCTGGGGGGGAGCAGTTCTTC. This codes for CASSLGLAGGEQFF.